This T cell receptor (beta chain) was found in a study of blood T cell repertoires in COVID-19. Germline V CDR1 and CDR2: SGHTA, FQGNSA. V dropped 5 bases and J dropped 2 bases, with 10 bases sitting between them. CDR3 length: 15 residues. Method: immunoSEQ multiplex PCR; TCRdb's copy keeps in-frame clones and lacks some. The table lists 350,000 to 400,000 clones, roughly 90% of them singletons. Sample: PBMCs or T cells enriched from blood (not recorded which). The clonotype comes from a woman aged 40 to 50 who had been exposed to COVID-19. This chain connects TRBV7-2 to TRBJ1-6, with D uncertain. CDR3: CASSRRSTYNSPLHF. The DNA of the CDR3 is TGTGCCAGCAGCCGCCGGAGCACCTATAATTCACCCCTCCACTTT.